The T cell receptor beta chain under discussion was sequenced for a study of T cell repertoires in cytomegalovirus infection. Study background: Selected CMV epitopes included recently identified HLA-C-restricted ones as well as well-studied HLA-B-restricted ones. General study findings and limits: Cumulative frequency of public TCR beta families picked out carriers of CMV plus the relevant HLA.

The V gene's germline CDR1 is MNHEY and CDR2 SVGEGT. Trimming took 2 bases from V and 2 from J, leaving 16 bases between them. This CDR3 has 16 amino acids. In TCRdb, the reads were re-called with MiXCR into one record per CDR3 protein. The table lists some 320,000 distinct CDR3 sequences, about 27% of them singletons, with 20% in the top ten. Only a few counts were recorded for this clonotype. As yet, its antigen is unknown. The source is a human donor in good health (CMV status not recorded). Some clones in this sample may be carry-over from other donors' samples. Material: cultured PBMCs, obtained from culture after CMV antigen stimulation. The chain couples TRBV6-2 or TRBV6-3 to TRBJ2-7, with D perhaps matching TRBD2 (6 bases). The CDR3 region is CASSYPPGGLAYEQYF. The CDR3 DNA follows: TGTGCCAGCAGTTACCCCCCCGGGGGATTGGCCTACGAGCAGTACTTC.